A selection of T cell receptor beta chains follows, all from one sample in a study of blood T cell repertoires in COVID-19. Assay used: immunoSEQ multiplex PCR; TCRdb lists only in-frame clones, some missing. This table has 200,000 to 250,000 clones, approximately 77% appearing once. The sample comprised peripheral blood. The receptors originated from an elderly woman with acute or convalescent COVID-19. CDR3s include the opening cysteine and the closing phenylalanine or tryptophan. A D gene is named only where the DNA matches it firmly. Size values are once, few and many counts, or a class for expanded clones, and some rows have none.

d_call	v_call	j_call	clone_size	cdr3_aa	cdr3_nt
-	TRBV9	TRBJ2-5	-	CASSVSATPPETQYF	TGTGCCAGCAGCGTAAGTGCCACACCCCCGGAGACCCAGTACTTC
TRBD2	TRBV9	TRBJ2-1	-	CASSVRAGGGNEQFF	TGTGCCAGCAGCGTGAGAGCGGGGGGGGGAAATGAGCAGTTCTTC
-	TRBV7-9	TRBJ2-1	-	CASSLGIDEQFF	TGTGCCAGCAGCTTAGGTATTGATGAGCAGTTCTTC
-	TRBV7-3	TRBJ2-3	-	CASSSHLSPSTDTQYF	TGTGCCAGCAGCTCCCACCTATCTCCTAGCACAGATACGCAGTATTTT
-	TRBV13	TRBJ1-4	few	CASSMPRDSEKLFF	TGTGCCAGCAGCATGCCCCGGGACTCTGAAAAACTGTTTTTT
-	TRBV18	TRBJ2-1	-	CASSPQSSSYNEQFF	TGTGCCAGCTCACCACAGAGTAGCTCCTACAATGAGCAGTTCTTC
TRBD1	TRBV5-8	TRBJ1-5	-	CASSLRGQGSSRNQPQHF	TGTGCCAGCAGCTTGCGGGGACAGGGAAGTAGTCGCAATCAGCCCCAGCATTTT
-	TRBV18	TRBJ1-2	-	CASSPPMAGIHLLDGYTF	TGTGCCAGCTCACCACCCATGGCAGGTATACACCTCCTTGATGGCTACACCTTC
-	TRBV6-1	TRBJ2-2	once	CASSEDWNTGELFF	TGTGCCAGCAGTGAGGACTGGAACACCGGGGAGCTGTTTTTT
-	TRBV11-3	TRBJ1-1	-	CASISYSAANTEAFF	TGTGCCAGCATCTCATACTCCGCGGCGAACACTGAAGCTTTCTTT
TRBD1	TRBV7-2	TRBJ2-2	-	CASSLVGTGNTGELFF	TGTGCCAGCAGCTTAGTAGGGACAGGGAACACCGGGGAGCTGTTTTTT
-	TRBV3-1/TRBV3-2	TRBJ1-1	-	CASSHLQTAAFF	TGTGCCAGCAGCCACCTTCAGACAGCGGCTTTCTTT
-	TRBV3-1/TRBV3-2	TRBJ1-3	-	CASSQEVGASGNTIYF	TGTGCCAGCAGCCAAGAGGTAGGAGCGTCTGGAAACACCATATATTTT
TRBD1	TRBV5-1	TRBJ1-2	few	CASSPGGRDYGYTF	TGCGCCAGCAGCCCAGGGGGCCGGGACTATGGCTACACCTTC
-	TRBV6-5	TRBJ1-2	once	CASSYTTGTLYGYTF	TGTGCCAGCAGTTACACTACCGGGACACTCTATGGCTACACCTTC
-	TRBV6-2/TRBV6-3	TRBJ2-7	-	CASSYYGGTYEQYF	TGTGCCAGCAGTTACTACGGGGGAACCTACGAGCAGTACTTC
TRBD1	TRBV27	TRBJ1-1	-	CASSSSDRDRPGWEAFF	TGTGCCAGCAGTTCCAGCGACAGGGACCGCCCCGGGTGGGAAGCTTTCTTT
-	TRBV19	TRBJ2-2	few	CASSMSGVITGELFF	TGTGCCAGTAGTATGTCAGGGGTTATCACCGGGGAGCTGTTTTTT
-	TRBV10-1	TRBJ2-7	-	CASTPADHREYF	TGCGCCAGCACCCCAGCGGACCATAGAGAGTACTTC
-	TRBV7-9	TRBJ1-4	-	CASSLDWGPREKLFF	TGTGCCAGCAGCTTAGATTGGGGGCCCAGGGAAAAACTGTTTTTT
-	TRBV7-9	TRBJ1-1	once	CASSISAPDTEAFF	TGTGCCAGCAGCATCTCCGCACCGGACACTGAAGCTTTCTTT
-	TRBV10-3	TRBJ1-5	-	CAIRENRDSNQPQHF	TGTGCCATCAGGGAAAACAGAGATAGCAATCAGCCCCAGCATTTT
-	TRBV19	TRBJ1-1	-	CASISRSVNTEAFF	TGTGCCAGTATATCCCGGTCCGTGAACACTGAAGCTTTCTTT
-	TRBV4-3	TRBJ1-5	-	CASSRNRDQPQHF	TGCGCCAGCAGCCGCAACAGGGATCAGCCCCAGCATTTT
-	TRBV5-1	TRBJ2-2	-	CASSDHRVGNTGELFF	TGCGCCAGCAGCGACCACAGGGTGGGGAACACCGGGGAGCTGTTTTTT
-	TRBV5-5	TRBJ2-7	few	CASSLSSGALYEQYF	TGTGCCAGCAGCTTGTCGTCAGGGGCCCTCTACGAGCAGTACTTC
TRBD2	TRBV6-6	TRBJ2-2	-	CASSYSRTSVTGELFF	TGTGCCAGCAGTTACTCGAGGACTAGCGTTACCGGGGAGCTGTTTTTT
TRBD2	TRBV7-2	TRBJ2-2	once	CASSLGPGGSTGELFF	TGTGCCAGCAGCTTAGGCCCGGGGGGGAGCACCGGGGAGCTGTTTTTT
TRBD1	TRBV19	TRBJ1-6	-	CASSTRDRGSPLHF	TGTGCCAGTAGTACACGGGACAGGGGGTCACCCCTCCACTTT
TRBD2	TRBV3-1/TRBV3-2	TRBJ2-1	-	CASSKASGGVEQFF	TGTGCCAGCAGCAAGGCAAGCGGGGGGGTCGAGCAGTTCTTC
-	TRBV12-3/TRBV12-4	TRBJ1-1	-	CASSTRTNTEAFF	TGTGCCAGCAGTACCCGGACAAACACTGAAGCTTTCTTT
TRBD2	TRBV24-1	TRBJ2-1	-	CATSDSLAGRPENEQFF	TGTGCCACCAGTGATTCTTTAGCGGGGAGGCCGGAAAATGAGCAGTTCTTC
-	TRBV11-2	TRBJ1-1	-	CASSLDRDTEAFF	TGTGCCAGCAGCTTAGACAGGGACACTGAAGCTTTCTTT